The next 26 T cell receptor beta chains were all read from a single sample in a study of T-cell memory formation after mild COVID-19. A single record per CDR3 protein comes from TCRdb applying MiXCR to the 5' RACE reads. The data show roughly 350,000 distinct CDR3 sequences, 28% seen once. The source material was PBMCs or a T cell subset sorted from them (not recorded which). Receptors originate from an adult woman who had mild COVID-19 (a few samples of this study predate the infection). Cell type and time point are not known.

The chain joins TRBV18 to TRBJ1-1, with D maybe TRBD1 (6 bases). Trimming shortened V by 2 bases and J by 7 bases, and 14 bases separated the two germline ends. This CDR3 comprises 14 residues. Germline values: CDR1 KGHSH, CDR2 LQKENI. Here the CDR3 reads CASSPRGAWDEAFF. The CDR3 DNA reads as TGTGCCAGCTCACCAAGGGGGGCTTGGGATGAAGCTTTCTTT.

The rearrangement links TRBV27 to TRBJ1-2; the D gene is possibly TRBD1 (5 bases). Germline CDR1 and CDR2: MNHEY and SMNVEV (reference sequence). The CDR3 is 15 residues long. V lost 9 bases to trimming and J lost 0 bases, with 17 bases between them. The CDR3 bases are TGTGCCAGTGGTTCCCGGGGGAAAGCTAACTATGGCTACACCTTC. Its protein product is CASGSRGKANYGYTF.

The chain couples TRBV7-9 to TRBJ1-6, with TRBD1 identical over 7 bases. Germline CDR1 reads SEHNR; CDR2 reads FQNEAQ (reference sequence). The CDR3 spans 13 residues. The ends lost 9 bases at V and 7 bases at J; junction bases unmatched: 6. Written as DNA, the CDR3 is TGTGCCAGGCAAACGGACAGGAATTCACCCCTCCACTTT. Amino acids: CARQTDRNSPLHF.

This clonotype has only a few counts. The chain has TRBV12-3 or TRBV12-4 and TRBJ2-7; 11 nucleotides line up with TRBD2. Germline trimming cut 6 bases from V and 4 bases from J; bases unmatched to any gene: 8. CDR3 length: 15 residues. The CDR3 protein is CASRTSASGRYEQYF. Written as DNA, the CDR3 is TGTGCCAGCAGAACCTCGGCTAGCGGGAGGTACGAGCAGTACTTC.

This clonotype showed up just a few times. V and J are TRBV24-1 and TRBJ1-2, with D unclear. The length of the CDR3 is 12 residues. V shed 0 bases and J shed 9 bases, with 7 bases lying between them. Per the germline V gene, CDR1 is KGHDR and CDR2 is SFDVKD. This CDR3 reads CATSDLKRSYTF. The CDR3 nucleotides read TGTGCCACCAGTGATTTGAAGAGGAGCTACACCTTC.

The sample holds a few counts of this clonotype. This sequence joins TRBV3-1 and TRBJ2-5, with 10 bases identical to TRBD2. The CDR3 consists of 18 residues. V shed 2 bases and J 5 bases; nucleotides not matched to a gene: 14. The germline V gene has CDR1 LGHDT and CDR2 YNNKEL (reference sequence). This chain's CDR3 is CASSQSGTPLAGEETQYF. The CDR3 coding sequence is TGTGCCAGCAGCCAAAGCGGAACCCCCCTAGCGGGGGAGGAGACCCAGTACTTC.

The V and J genes are TRBV4-1 and TRBJ1-6; D is possibly TRBD1 (5 bases). Trimming took 3 bases from V and 7 from J, leaving 19 bases between them. This CDR3 has 17 amino acids. The germline gives CDR1 MGHRA, CDR2 YSYEKL. CDR3: CASSHFTPGTANSPLHF. The CDR3 DNA follows: TGCGCCAGCAGCCATTTTACTCCCGGGACGGCAAATTCACCCCTCCACTTT.

The chain links TRBV9 to TRBJ2-3, with D possibly being TRBD2 (6 bases). The ends were cut back, 4 bases at V and 6 bases at J, with 12 bases in the middle. Germline loops: CDR1 SGDLS, CDR2 YYNGEE. The CDR3 has 13 amino acids. The CDR3 protein is CASSNGEEDTQYF. CDR3 in DNA: TGTGCCAGCAGCAACGGGGAGGAGGATACGCAGTATTTT.

This clonotype appeared a few times. V gene TRBV5-5 combines with J gene TRBJ2-5; 9 nucleotides agree with TRBD1. There are 16 residues in the CDR3. Looked up from germline, CDR1 is SGHKS and CDR2 is YYEKEE (reference sequence). The ends lost 0 bases at V and 5 bases at J; junction bases unmatched: 8. CDR3 nucleotides: TGTGCCAGCAGCTTGGCCTTAGGACAGGGGCGGGAGACCCAGTACTTC. Residues: CASSLALGQGRETQYF.

The rearrangement joins TRBV7-9 to TRBJ2-7; D is perhaps TRBD1 (5 bases). V was cut by 7 bases and J by 6 bases, with 13 bases left in between. The CDR3 has 12 amino acids. Germline V lookup: CDR1 SEHNR, CDR2 FQNEAQ (reference sequence). The CDR3 loop is CASIPKGVEQYF. The CDR3 DNA reads as TGTGCCAGCATCCCCAAAGGGGTCGAGCAGTACTTC.

This clonotype was counted between two and nine times. This chain joins TRBV10-3 and TRBJ2-2; either TRBD1 or TRBD2 may supply D (6 bases each). The V gene's germline CDR1 is ENHRY and CDR2 SYGVKD. The CDR3 has 13 amino acids. The V end lost 8 bases, the J end lost 7 bases, and 14 bases lay between the germline ends. The chain's CDR3 is CAILSGAGGELFF. CDR3 bases: TGTGCCATCCTTTCGGGGGCGGGCGGGGAGCTGTTTTTT.

This clonotype was detected ten times or more. The chain carries TRBV12-3 or TRBV12-4 and TRBJ1-1, with D possibly TRBD1 on 5 matching bases. V was trimmed by 3 bases and J by 5 bases, leaving 7 bases between them. The CDR3 covers 12 residues. The DNA of the CDR3 is TGTGCCAGCAGTTTCGGGGGGACTGAAGCTTTCTTT. This codes for CASSFGGTEAFF.

The chain is built from TRBV29-1 and TRBJ1-2, with 7 bases identical to TRBD1. The junction had 6 bases not matched to a gene; V was cut back by 3 bases and J by 8 bases. The germline gives CDR1 SQVTM, CDR2 ANQGSEA. The length of the CDR3 is 12 residues. The CDR3 spells CSVDDRAGGYTF. DNA for the CDR3: TGCAGCGTTGACGACAGGGCGGGCGGCTACACCTTC.

The V gene is TRBV6-5, the J gene TRBJ1-2; maybe TRBD1 (6 bases). The V gene's germline CDR1 is MNHEY and CDR2 SVGAGI. This CDR3 has 15 residues. V lost 7 bases and J lost 4, with 19 bases in between. The CDR3 reads CASTAAGAPFYGYTF. The CDR3 DNA reads as TGTGCCAGCACCGCGGCGGGGGCCCCCTTCTATGGCTACACCTTC.

V is TRBV5-1 and J is TRBJ1-6; D is perhaps TRBD1 (5 bases). Trimming cost V 4 bases and J 5 bases, with 10 bases left between them. This CDR3 spans 14 amino acids. Germline V gives CDR1 SGHRS, CDR2 YFSETQ. DNA for the CDR3: TGCGCCAGCAGCCCCCGGGGCCATAATTCACCCCTCCACTTT. It codes for CASSPRGHNSPLHF. The full variable domain, rest sourced from reference TRBV5-1 and TRBJ1-6, is KAGVTQTPRYLIKTRGQQVTLSCSPISGHRSVSWYQQTPGQGLQFLFEYFSETQRNKGNFPGRFSGRQFSNSRSEMNVSTLELGDSALYLCASSPRGHNSPLHFGNGTRLTVT.

This clonotype appeared a few times. The chain links TRBV29-1 to TRBJ2-2, with D perhaps matching TRBD1 or TRBD2 (5 bases each). The CDR3 is 11 amino acids. Germline values: CDR1 SQVTM, CDR2 ANQGSEA. The V gene lost 6 bases and the J gene lost 3 bases, with 5 bases spanning the gap. The CDR3: CSVGDTGELFF. DNA of the CDR3: TGCAGCGTGGGGGACACCGGGGAGCTGTTTTTT.

This chain links TRBV20-1 with TRBJ1-2; TRBD1 is a possible D gene (5 bases). With 1 base removed from V and 5 bases from J, the gap between germline ends came to 23 bases. The CDR3 is made up of 17 amino acids. Germline V gene sequence: CDR1 DFQATT, CDR2 SNEGSKA (reference sequence). The CDR3 DNA reads as TGCAGTGCTAGAGTCCGGCTCCCGGGACTGCATCCTTATGGCTACACCTTC. It translates to CSARVRLPGLHPYGYTF.

V gene TRBV5-1 combines with J gene TRBJ1-6; D remains unclear. CDR1 is SGHRS, CDR2 YFSETQ, per germline. V was trimmed by 7 bases and J by 10 bases, leaving 18 bases between them. The CDR3 has 14 amino acids. CDR3 region: CASRPRVSASPLHF. The CDR3 nucleotides are TGCGCCAGCCGCCCGAGGGTTTCGGCCTCACCCCTCCACTTT.

The genes are TRBV12-3 or TRBV12-4 and TRBJ1-2; D not resolved. Trimming removed 6 bases from V and 2 bases from J, with 13 bases in between. This CDR3 is built from 14 residues. The CDR3 loop reads CASRSGPANYGYTF. In DNA form, the CDR3 reads TGTGCCAGCAGATCAGGACCGGCAAACTATGGCTACACCTTC.

The V and J genes are TRBV30 and TRBJ2-3; possible D gene TRBD2, 6 bases. V gave up 3 bases and J gave up 6 bases, with 22 bases separating them. In germline, CDR1 is GTSNPN, CDR2 SVGIG (reference sequence). The CDR3 is 16 amino acids. CDR3 sequence (DNA): TGTGCCTGGAGGGCCTCTACCGGGAGCCTTTACGATACGCAGTATTTT. It codes for CAWRASTGSLYDTQYF. The complete variable domain, with remaining parts taken from reference TRBV30 and TRBJ2-3, reads SQTIHQWPATLVQPVGSPLSLECTVEGTSNPNLYWYRQAAGRGLQLLFYSVGIGQISSEVPQNLSASRPQDRQFILSSKKLLLSDSGFYLCAWRASTGSLYDTQYFGPGTRLTVL.

This rearrangement joins TRBV27 to TRBJ1-2, with D perhaps TRBD1 (5 bases). Germline V CDR1 and CDR2: MNHEY, SMNVEV (reference sequence). V was cut by 3 bases and J by 2 bases, with 7 bases left in between. CDR3 length: 13 amino acids. The CDR3, as DNA: TGTGCCAGCAGTTTGCGGGACAACTATGGCTACACCTTC. This encodes CASSLRDNYGYTF.

The chain joins TRBV20-1 to TRBJ2-3; perhaps TRBD1 as D (6 bases). CDR1 and CDR2 (germline): DFQATT, SNEGSKA (reference sequence). Trimming stripped 0 bases from V and 6 bases from J, with 25 bases between. This CDR3 contains 18 residues. The CDR3 sequence: CSARDCALETGYADTQYF. In nucleotides, the CDR3 is TGCAGTGCTAGAGATTGCGCGTTAGAGACAGGTTATGCGGATACGCAGTATTTT.

This clonotype is a singleton in its sample. The rearrangement links TRBV20-1 to TRBJ1-4; 8 bases agree with TRBD1. The CDR3 loop spans 13 amino acids. The trim removed 6 bases at V and 7 bases at J, leaving 7 bases unmatched. CDR1 and CDR2 (germline): DFQATT, SNEGSKA (reference sequence). The chain's CDR3 is CSAKDRVGEKLFF. The DNA for the CDR3 is TGCAGTGCAAAGGACAGGGTTGGTGAAAAACTGTTTTTT.

This rearrangement joins TRBV25-1 to TRBJ2-1; 7 bases are a match to TRBD1. The V gene's germline CDR1 is MGHDK and CDR2 SYGVNS. The CDR3 has 14 residues. The J segment lost 2 bases and the V segment lost 8 bases, leaving 6 bases of the junction unmatched. The CDR3 bases are TGTGCCAGCCTACCACAGGGGCCCTACAATGAGCAGTTCTTC. It codes for CASLPQGPYNEQFF. The full variable domain, with the rest looked up from reference TRBV25-1 and TRBJ2-1, is EADIYQTPRYLVIGTGKKITLECSQTMGHDKMYWYQQDPGMELHLIHYSYGVNSTEKGDLSSESTVSRIRTEHFPLTLESARPSHTSQYLCASLPQGPYNEQFFGPGTRLTVL.

The chain recombines TRBV10-3 with TRBJ2-7, with TRBD1 matching 9 bases. From germline, CDR1 is ENHRY and CDR2 SYGVKD. The CDR3 contains 15 residues. The V segment lost 4 bases and the J segment 0 bases; nucleotides outside the gene matches: 4. CDR3 region: CAISGTGGYSYEQYF. The CDR3 region has the DNA TGTGCCATCAGTGGAACAGGGGGCTACTCCTACGAGCAGTACTTC.

Details on this clonotype: The junction and the germline gene differ at one end; a read error may be behind it. The chain joins TRBV10-3 to TRBJ1-5; D perhaps matches TRBD1 (6 bases). The CDR3 runs to 13 residues. The germline V gene has CDR1 ENHRY and CDR2 SYGVKD. The CDR3 protein is CATRGRGDQPKHF. In DNA form, the CDR3 reads TGTGCCACCCGGGGGAGGGGGGATCAGCCCAAGCATTTT.